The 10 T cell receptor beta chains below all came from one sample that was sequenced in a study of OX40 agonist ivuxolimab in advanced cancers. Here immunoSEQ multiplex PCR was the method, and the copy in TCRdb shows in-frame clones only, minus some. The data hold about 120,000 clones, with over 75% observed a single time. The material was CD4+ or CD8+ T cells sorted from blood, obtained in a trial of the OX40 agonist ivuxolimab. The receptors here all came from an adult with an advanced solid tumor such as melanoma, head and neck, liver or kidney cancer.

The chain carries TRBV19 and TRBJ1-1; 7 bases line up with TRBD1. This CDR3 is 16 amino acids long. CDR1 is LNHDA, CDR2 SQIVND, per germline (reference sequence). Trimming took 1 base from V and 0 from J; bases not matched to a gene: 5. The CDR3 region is CASSIGQGGLNTEAFF. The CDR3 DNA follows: TGTGCCAGTAGTATAGGCCAGGGGGGGCTGAACACTGAAGCTTTCTTT. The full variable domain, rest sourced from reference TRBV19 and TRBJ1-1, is DGGITQSPKYLFRKEGQNVTLSCEQNLNHDAMYWYRQDPGQGLRLIYYSQIVNDFQKGDIAEGYSVSREKKESFPLTVTSAQKNPTAFYLCASSIGQGGLNTEAFFGQGTRLTVV.

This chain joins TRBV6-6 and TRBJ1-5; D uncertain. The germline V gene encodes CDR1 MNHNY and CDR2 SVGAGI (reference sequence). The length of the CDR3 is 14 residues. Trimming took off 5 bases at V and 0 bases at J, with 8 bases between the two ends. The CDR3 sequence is CASSSPYSNQPQHF. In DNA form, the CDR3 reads TGTGCCAGCAGTAGCCCCTATAGCAATCAGCCCCAGCATTTT.

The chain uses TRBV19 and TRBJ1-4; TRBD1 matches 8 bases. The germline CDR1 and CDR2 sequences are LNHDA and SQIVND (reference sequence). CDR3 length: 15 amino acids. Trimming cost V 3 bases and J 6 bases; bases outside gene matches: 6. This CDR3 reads CASSIGQGRYEKLFF. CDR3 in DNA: TGTGCCAGTAGTATTGGACAGGGCCGGTATGAAAAACTGTTTTTT.

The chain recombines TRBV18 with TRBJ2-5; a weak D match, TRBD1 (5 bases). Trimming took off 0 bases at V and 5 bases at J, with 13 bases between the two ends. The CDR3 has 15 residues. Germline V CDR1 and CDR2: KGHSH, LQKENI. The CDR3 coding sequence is TGTGCCAGCTCACCACCGTCTGAAAGGGGCGAGACCCAGTACTTC. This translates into CASSPPSERGETQYF.

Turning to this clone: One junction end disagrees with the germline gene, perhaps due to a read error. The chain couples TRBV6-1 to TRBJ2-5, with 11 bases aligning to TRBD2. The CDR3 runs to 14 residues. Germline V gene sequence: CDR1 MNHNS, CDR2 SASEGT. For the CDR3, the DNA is TGTGCCAGCAGTGAAGGTAGCGGGGGGGCCTTTCAAAACTTC. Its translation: CASSEGSGGAFQNF.

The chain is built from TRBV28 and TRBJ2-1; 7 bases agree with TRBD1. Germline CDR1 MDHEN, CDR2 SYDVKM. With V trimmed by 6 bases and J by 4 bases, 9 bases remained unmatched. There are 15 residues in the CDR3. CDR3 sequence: CASSTTGVGYNEQFF. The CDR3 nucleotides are TGTGCCAGCAGCACTACAGGGGTGGGGTACAATGAGCAGTTCTTC.

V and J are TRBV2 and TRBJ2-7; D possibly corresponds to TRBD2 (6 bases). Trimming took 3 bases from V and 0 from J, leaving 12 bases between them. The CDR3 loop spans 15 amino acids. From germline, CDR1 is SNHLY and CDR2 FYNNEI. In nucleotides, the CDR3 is TGTGCCAGCAGTGAGCACAGGAGGGTCTCCTACGAGCAGTACTTC. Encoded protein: CASSEHRRVSYEQYF.

This chain's CDR3 is CASIGQANYGYTF. The CDR3 DNA follows: TGTGCCAGTATCGGCCAGGCTAACTATGGCTACACCTTC. The genes are TRBV19 and TRBJ1-2; unclear D gene. This CDR3 region has 13 residues. V was pared by 7 bases and J by 0 bases, with 9 bases between. CDR1 is LNHDA, CDR2 SQIVND, per germline (reference sequence).

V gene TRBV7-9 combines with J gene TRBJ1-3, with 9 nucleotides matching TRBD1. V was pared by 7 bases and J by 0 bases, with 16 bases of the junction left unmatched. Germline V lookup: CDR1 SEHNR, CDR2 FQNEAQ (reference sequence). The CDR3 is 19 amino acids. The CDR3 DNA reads TGTGCCAGCACCCCCCCGGGACAGGGCTTATCTTTCTCTGGAAACACCATATATTTT. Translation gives CASTPPGQGLSFSGNTIYF. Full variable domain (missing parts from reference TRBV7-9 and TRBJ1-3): DTGVSQNPRHKITKRGQNVTFRCDPISEHNRLYWYRQTLGQGPEFLTYFQNEAQLEKSRLLSDRFSAERPKGSFSTLEIQRTEQGDSAMYLCASTPPGQGLSFSGNTIYFGEGSWLTVV.

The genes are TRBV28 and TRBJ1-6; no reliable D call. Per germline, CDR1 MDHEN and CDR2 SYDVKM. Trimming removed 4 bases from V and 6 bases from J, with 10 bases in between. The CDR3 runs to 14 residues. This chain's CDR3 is CASSSPGGNSPLHF. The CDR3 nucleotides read TGTGCCAGCAGTTCCCCGGGAGGTAATTCACCCCTCCACTTT.